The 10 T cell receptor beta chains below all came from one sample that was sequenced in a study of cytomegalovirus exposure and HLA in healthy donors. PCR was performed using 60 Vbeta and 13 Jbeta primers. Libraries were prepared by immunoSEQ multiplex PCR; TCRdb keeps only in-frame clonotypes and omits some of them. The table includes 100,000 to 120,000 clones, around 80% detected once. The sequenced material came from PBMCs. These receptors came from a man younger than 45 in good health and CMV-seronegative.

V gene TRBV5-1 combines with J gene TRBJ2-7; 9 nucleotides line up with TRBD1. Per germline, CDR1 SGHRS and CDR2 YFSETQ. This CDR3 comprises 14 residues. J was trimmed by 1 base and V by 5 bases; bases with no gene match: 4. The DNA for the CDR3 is TGCGCCAGCAGTCGACAGGGGGAGTCCTACGAGCAGTACTTC. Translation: CASSRQGESYEQYF.

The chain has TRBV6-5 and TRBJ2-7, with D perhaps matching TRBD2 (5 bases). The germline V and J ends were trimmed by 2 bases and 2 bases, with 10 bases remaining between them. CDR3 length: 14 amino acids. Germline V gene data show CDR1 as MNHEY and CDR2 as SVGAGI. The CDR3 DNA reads TGTGCCAGCAGTTACCACCGGGGAACCTACGAGCAGTACTTC. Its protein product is CASSYHRGTYEQYF.

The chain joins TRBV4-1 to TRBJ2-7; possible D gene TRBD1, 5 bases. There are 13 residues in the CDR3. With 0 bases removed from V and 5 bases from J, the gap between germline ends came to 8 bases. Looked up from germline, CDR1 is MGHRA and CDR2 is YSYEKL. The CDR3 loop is CASSQDKGDEQYF. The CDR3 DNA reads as TGCGCCAGCAGCCAAGATAAAGGGGACGAGCAGTACTTC.

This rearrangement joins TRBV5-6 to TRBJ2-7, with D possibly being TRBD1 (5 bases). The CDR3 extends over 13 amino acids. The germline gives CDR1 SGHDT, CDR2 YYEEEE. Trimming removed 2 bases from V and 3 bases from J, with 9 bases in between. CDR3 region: CASSFAGNYEQYF. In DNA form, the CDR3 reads TGTGCCAGCAGCTTCGCAGGGAACTACGAGCAGTACTTC.

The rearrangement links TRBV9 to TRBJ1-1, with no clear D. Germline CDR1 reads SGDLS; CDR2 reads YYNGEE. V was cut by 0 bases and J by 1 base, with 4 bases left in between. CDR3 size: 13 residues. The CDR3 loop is CASSVAWNTEAFF. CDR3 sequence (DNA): TGTGCCAGCAGCGTAGCTTGGAACACTGAAGCTTTCTTT.

The CDR3 DNA reads as TGTGCCAGCAGCGACGGGTGGGTGAGCACAGATACGCAGTATTTT. Amino acid sequence: CASSDGWVSTDTQYF. This chain uses TRBV9 with TRBJ2-3; D remains unclear. V dropped 3 bases and J dropped 0 bases, with 11 bases sitting between them. CDR1 and CDR2 (germline): SGDLS, YYNGEE. There are 15 residues in the CDR3.

The CDR3 here is CSVGQGVYNEQFF. The CDR3 DNA is TGCAGCGTGGGACAGGGGGTCTACAATGAGCAGTTCTTC. V and J are TRBV29-1 and TRBJ2-1, with 11 bases lining up with TRBD1. CDR1 is SQVTM, CDR2 ANQGSEA, per germline. The V gene end was trimmed by 6 bases and the J gene end by 3 bases; junction bases not matched to a gene: 1. The CDR3 is 13 residues long.

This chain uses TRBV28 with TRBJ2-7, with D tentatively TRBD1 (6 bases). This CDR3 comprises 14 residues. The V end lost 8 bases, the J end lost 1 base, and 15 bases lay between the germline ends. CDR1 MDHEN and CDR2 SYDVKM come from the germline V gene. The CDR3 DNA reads TGTGCCAGCCTAGGGGGTCAGGGATCCTACGAGCAGTACTTC. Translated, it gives CASLGGQGSYEQYF.

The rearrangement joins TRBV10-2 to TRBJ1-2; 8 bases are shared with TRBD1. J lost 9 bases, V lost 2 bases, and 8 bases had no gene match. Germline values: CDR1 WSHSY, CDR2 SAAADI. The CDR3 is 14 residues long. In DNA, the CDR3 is TGCGCCAGCAGTGAGGGACAGGGTTTTTCTCGCTACACCTTC. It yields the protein CASSEGQGFSRYTF.

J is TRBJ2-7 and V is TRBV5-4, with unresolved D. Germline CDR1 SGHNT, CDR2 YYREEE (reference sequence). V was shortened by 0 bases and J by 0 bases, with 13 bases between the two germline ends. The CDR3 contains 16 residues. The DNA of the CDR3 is TGTGCCAGCAGCTTGGGTTCCGACATAGGCTCCTACGAGCAGTACTTC. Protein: CASSLGSDIGSYEQYF.